This TCR beta chain was captured in a study of cytomegalovirus exposure and HLA in healthy donors. This CDR3 has 14 amino acids. The ends lost 4 bases at V and 1 base at J; junction bases unmatched: 3. CDR1 is LGHNA and CDR2 is YNFKEQ in the germline V gene. Regarding this clone: The antigen is unknown.

PCR amplification relied on 60 Vbeta primers (plus 13 Jbeta primers). The data were produced by immunoSEQ multiplex PCR, yet TCRdb's version contains in-frame clones alone and is incomplete. This sample has 180,000 or so clones, with 65% to 85% found just once. Study results and caveats: The authors listed roughly 150 TCR beta chains as cytomegalovirus-associated. With later analysis, a missense DCLRE1C variant became linked to TCR beta V- and J-gene trimming.

This TCR was sampled from a girl between 10 and 17 years old in good health and CMV-seropositive. Source material: PBMCs. The chain combines TRBV4-2 with TRBJ1-1; 7 nucleotides align to TRBD1. CDR3 coding DNA: TGTGCCAGCAGCCCCACAGGGGCGAACACTGAAGCTTTCTTT. Amino acid sequence: CASSPTGANTEAFF.